The 18 T cell receptor beta chains below all came from one sample that was sequenced in a study of T-cell reconstitution after alpha-beta-depleted transplantation in children. The library targeted TCRbeta and was prepared with unique molecular identifiers. TCRdb reprocessed the PCR reads via MiXCR and lists one record per CDR3 protein. Of around 600,000 distinct CDR3 sequences listed, under 12% are singletons. This material consisted of PBMCs from the stem cell graft donor, taken from the stem cell graft. The source is a human donor who donated a stem cell graft to a child with acute myeloid leukemia.

The V gene is TRBV6-1, the J gene TRBJ2-3; D unresolved. The CDR3 extends over 13 amino acids. The germline gives CDR1 MNHNS, CDR2 SASEGT. V dropped 6 bases and J dropped 0 bases, with 7 bases sitting between them. The CDR3 coding sequence is TGTGCCAGCAGAAGAGCTAGCACAGATACGCAGTATTTT. Residues: CASRRASTDTQYF.

In its sample, this clonotype was seen a few times. This rearrangement joins TRBV30 to TRBJ2-2; the D is unclear. V lost 6 bases and J lost 7, with 9 bases in between. The CDR3 loop spans 11 amino acids. The germline V gene encodes CDR1 GTSNPN and CDR2 SVGIG (reference sequence). The CDR3 protein is CACRGRGELFF. Here the CDR3 DNA reads TGTGCCTGCCGTGGGCGCGGGGAGCTGTTTTTT.

This clonotype has ten or more counts. This chain uses TRBV3-1 with TRBJ1-2; a possible D gene is TRBD1 (5 bases). Per the germline V gene, CDR1 is LGHDT and CDR2 is YNNKEL (reference sequence). V lost 2 bases to trimming and J lost 8 bases, with 15 bases between them. The CDR3 sequence is 14 residues long. CDR3 nucleotide sequence: TGTGCCAGCAGCCAACGGGCAGGGTCTGAAGGCTACACCTTC. Translated: CASSQRAGSEGYTF.

This clonotype was seen at least ten times. The rearrangement uses TRBV28 and TRBJ2-1; 9 bases fit TRBD1. The CDR3 has 15 amino acids. The trim removed 7 bases at V and 3 bases at J, leaving 7 bases unmatched. Germline CDR1 MDHEN, CDR2 SYDVKM. CDR3 sequence reads: CASTSGDRVYNEQFF. CDR3 coding DNA: TGTGCCAGCACCTCGGGGGACAGGGTCTACAATGAGCAGTTCTTC.

The rearrangement uses TRBV7-6 and TRBJ2-5; tentative D call: TRBD2 (5 bases). Germline V lookup: CDR1 SGHVS, CDR2 FNYEAQ. Trimming took 1 base from V and 3 from J, leaving 12 bases between them. The CDR3 sequence is 15 residues long. The CDR3 here is CASSLDRTYKETQYF. As DNA, the CDR3 is TGTGCCAGCAGCTTAGACCGGACTTATAAAGAGACCCAGTACTTC.

The chain recombines TRBV27 with TRBJ2-1, with 11 bases matching TRBD2. After removal of 3 bases from V and 5 bases from J, the junction contained 3 bases not matched to a gene. The CDR3 runs to 15 residues. Germline CDR1 reads MNHEY; CDR2 reads SMNVEV (reference sequence). CDR3 bases: TGTGCCAGCAGTTTCGGGACTAGCGGCCACAATGAGCAGTTCTTC. This translates into CASSFGTSGHNEQFF.

Many counts were recorded for this clonotype. The chain combines TRBV29-1 with TRBJ2-5, with D unclear. Germline V gene lookup returns CDR1 SQVTM and CDR2 ANQGSEA. The ends were cut back, 1 base at V and 4 bases at J, with 10 bases in the middle. There are 13 residues in the CDR3. The CDR3 DNA is TGCAGCGTTGAAGGAGGATTGGGAGAGACCCAGTACTTC. As protein: CSVEGGLGETQYF.

V gene TRBV2 combines with J gene TRBJ2-7, with 12 positions matching TRBD1. The CDR3 extends over 14 amino acids. Germline V gene sequence: CDR1 SNHLY, CDR2 FYNNEI. Trimming cost V 6 bases and J 3 bases; bases outside gene matches: 3. CDR3 amino acids: CASRGTGGFYEQYF. CDR3 in DNA: TGTGCCAGCAGGGGGACAGGGGGCTTCTACGAGCAGTACTTC.

In its sample, this clonotype was seen many times. The rearrangement links TRBV20-1 to TRBJ2-3, with 10 nucleotides matching TRBD2. V shed 4 bases, J shed 5 bases, and the junction held 6 bases outside the gene matches. Per the germline V gene, CDR1 is DFQATT and CDR2 is SNEGSKA (reference sequence). The CDR3 is 14 amino acids. In nucleotides, the CDR3 is TGCAGTGCTATCGCTAGCGGGAGTGGAGATACGCAGTATTTT. Translation: CSAIASGSGDTQYF.

This clonotype was seen a handful of times. The chain has TRBV20-1 and TRBJ2-3, with 9 bases aligning to TRBD1. CDR1 and CDR2 from the germline V gene are DFQATT and SNEGSKA (reference sequence). V gave up 6 bases and J gave up 2 bases; unmatched junction bases: 9. This CDR3 is 15 amino acids long. The CDR3 DNA follows: TGCAGTGCCAAGAAAGGACAGGGGAACACAGATACGCAGTATTTT. Protein sequence: CSAKKGQGNTDTQYF.

This clonotype was picked up a small number of times. The rearrangement links TRBV5-1 to TRBJ2-1, with 13 bases identical to TRBD2. This CDR3 comprises 17 residues. Germline values: CDR1 SGHRS, CDR2 YFSETQ. J was trimmed by 7 bases and V by 0 bases; bases with no gene match: 7. The CDR3 sequence: CASSLVLAGGPRNEQFF. The DNA for the CDR3 is TGCGCCAGCAGCTTGGTACTAGCGGGAGGGCCGAGGAATGAGCAGTTCTTC.

This clonotype was counted at least ten times. The chain uses TRBV4-3 and TRBJ2-7; 11 nucleotides match TRBD2. The CDR3 contains 15 residues. V lost 0 bases, J lost 4 bases, and 2 bases stayed unmatched. Germline CDR1 reads LGHNA; CDR2 reads YSLEER. The CDR3 DNA sequence: TGCGCCAGCAGCCAAGAACTAGCGGGAGTGTACGAGCAGTACTTC. Encoded protein: CASSQELAGVYEQYF.

This clonotype was counted only a few times. The chain joins TRBV12-3 or TRBV12-4 to TRBJ2-1; 15 bases are a match to TRBD2. This CDR3 is 17 amino acids long. Germline trimming cut 6 bases from V and 7 bases from J; bases unmatched to any gene: 10. In DNA form, the CDR3 reads TGTGCCAGCAGCCAAAAAGCCGGGACTAGCGGGAGGAATGAGCAGTTCTTC. It yields the protein CASSQKAGTSGRNEQFF.

V usage is TRBV18 and J usage is TRBJ2-1, with D possibly matching TRBD2 (5 bases). The ends were cut back, 0 bases at V and 4 bases at J, with 7 bases in the middle. The CDR3 loop spans 14 amino acids. In germline, CDR1 is KGHSH, CDR2 LQKENI. The CDR3 here is CASSPPDFYNEQFF. The CDR3 DNA reads as TGTGCCAGCTCACCACCGGACTTTTACAATGAGCAGTTCTTC.

This clonotype was recorded a few times. The V call is TRBV7-3, the J call TRBJ2-1; the D gene is possibly TRBD2 (6 bases). Germline V lookup: CDR1 SGHTA, CDR2 FQGTGA. The CDR3 totals 14 residues. V shed 3 bases and J shed 6 bases, with 12 bases lying between them. CDR3 in amino acids: CASSFQDSGNEQFF. Written as DNA, the CDR3 is TGTGCCAGCAGCTTCCAGGATAGCGGCAATGAGCAGTTCTTC.

This rearrangement joins TRBV6-1 to TRBJ1-2; D perhaps matches TRBD1 (6 bases). The CDR3 covers 14 residues. Trimming removed 8 bases from V and 5 bases from J, with 18 bases in between. CDR1 and CDR2 (germline): MNHNS, SASEGT. The CDR3 is CASEDSQWEYGYTF. The CDR3 nucleotides read TGTGCCAGCGAGGACAGTCAATGGGAATATGGCTACACCTTC.

This clonotype was observed at least ten times. Since no conserved phenylalanine or tryptophan closes the CDR3, a read error is the likely cause. This chain's CDR3 is CASSFRSSGRYKETQYL. CDR3 coding DNA: TGTGCCAGCAGCTTTCGATCTAGCGGGAGGTATAAAGAGACCCAGTACTTG. The chain recombines TRBV11-2 with TRBJ2-5, with 11 nucleotides matching TRBD2. The CDR3 runs 17 residues. With V trimmed by 3 bases and J by 3 bases, 9 bases remained unmatched. Looked up from germline, CDR1 is SGHAT and CDR2 is FQNNGV.

This clonotype appeared many times. V is TRBV4-3 and J is TRBJ2-5; 7 nucleotides line up with TRBD2. The germline V gene encodes CDR1 LGHNA and CDR2 YSLEER. J lost 7 bases, V lost 1 base, and 3 bases had no gene match. The CDR3 spans 13 residues. The CDR3 spells CASSQGLAPTQYF. In DNA form, the CDR3 reads TGCGCCAGCAGCCAAGGACTAGCCCCGACCCAGTACTTC.